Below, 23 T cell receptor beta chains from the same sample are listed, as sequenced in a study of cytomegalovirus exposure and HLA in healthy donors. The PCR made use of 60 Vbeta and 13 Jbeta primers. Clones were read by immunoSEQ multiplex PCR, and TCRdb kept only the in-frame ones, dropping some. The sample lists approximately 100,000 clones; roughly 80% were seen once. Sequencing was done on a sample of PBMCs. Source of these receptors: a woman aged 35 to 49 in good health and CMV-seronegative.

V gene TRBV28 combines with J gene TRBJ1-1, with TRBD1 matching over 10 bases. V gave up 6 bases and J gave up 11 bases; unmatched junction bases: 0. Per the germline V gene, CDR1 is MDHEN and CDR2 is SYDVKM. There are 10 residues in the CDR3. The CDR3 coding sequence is TGTGCCAGCAGGGGACAGGGGGCTTTCTTT. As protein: CASRGQGAFF.

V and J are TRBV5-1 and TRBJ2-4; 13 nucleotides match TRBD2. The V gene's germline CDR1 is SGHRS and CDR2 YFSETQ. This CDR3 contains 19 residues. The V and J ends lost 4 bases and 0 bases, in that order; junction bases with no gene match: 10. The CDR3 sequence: CASSVTSGRALVAKNIQYF. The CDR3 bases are TGCGCCAGCAGCGTTACTAGCGGGAGGGCCCTCGTAGCCAAAAACATTCAGTACTTC.

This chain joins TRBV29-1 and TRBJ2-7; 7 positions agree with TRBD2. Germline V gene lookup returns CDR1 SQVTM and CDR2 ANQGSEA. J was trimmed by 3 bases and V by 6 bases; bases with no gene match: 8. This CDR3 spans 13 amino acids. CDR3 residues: CSVGEGFLYEQYF. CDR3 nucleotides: TGCAGCGTGGGGGAGGGATTCCTCTACGAGCAGTACTTC.

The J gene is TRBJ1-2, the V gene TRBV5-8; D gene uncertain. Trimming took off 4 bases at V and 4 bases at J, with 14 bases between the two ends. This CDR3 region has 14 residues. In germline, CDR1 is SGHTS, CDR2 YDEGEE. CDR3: CASSQQPYSYGYTF. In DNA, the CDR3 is TGTGCCAGCAGCCAGCAACCCTACAGCTATGGCTACACCTTC.

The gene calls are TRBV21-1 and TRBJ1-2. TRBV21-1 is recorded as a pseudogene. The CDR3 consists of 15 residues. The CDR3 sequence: CASSKSLLEDYGYTF. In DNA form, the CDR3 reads TGTGCCAGCAGCAAATCTCTCTTGGAGGACTATGGCTACACCTTC.

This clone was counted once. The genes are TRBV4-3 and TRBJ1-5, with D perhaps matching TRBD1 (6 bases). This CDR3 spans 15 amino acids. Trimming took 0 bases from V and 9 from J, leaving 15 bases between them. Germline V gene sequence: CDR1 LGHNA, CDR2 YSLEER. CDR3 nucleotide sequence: TGCGCCAGCAGCCAAGAGTACAGGGAGCTGCGGCCCCAGCATTTT. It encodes CASSQEYRELRPQHF.

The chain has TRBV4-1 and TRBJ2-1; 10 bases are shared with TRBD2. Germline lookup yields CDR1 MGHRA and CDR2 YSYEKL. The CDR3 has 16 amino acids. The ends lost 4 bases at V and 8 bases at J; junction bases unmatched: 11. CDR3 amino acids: CASSLGGQRGGDEQFF. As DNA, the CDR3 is TGCGCCAGCAGCCTCGGGGGACAGCGGGGGGGCGATGAGCAGTTCTTC.

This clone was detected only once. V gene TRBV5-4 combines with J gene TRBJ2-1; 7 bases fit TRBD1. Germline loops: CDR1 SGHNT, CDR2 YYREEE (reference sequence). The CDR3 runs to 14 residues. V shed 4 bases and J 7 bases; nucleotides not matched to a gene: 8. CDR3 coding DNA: TGTGCCAGCAGCGCCCTACAGGGGTTAAATGAGCAGTTCTTC. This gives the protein CASSALQGLNEQFF.

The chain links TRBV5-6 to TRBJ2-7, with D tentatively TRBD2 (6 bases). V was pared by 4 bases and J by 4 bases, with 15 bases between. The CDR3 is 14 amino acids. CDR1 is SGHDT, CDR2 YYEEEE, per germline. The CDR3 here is CASSPEGFGYEQYF. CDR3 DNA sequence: TGTGCCAGCAGCCCGGAGGGTTTTGGGTACGAGCAGTACTTC.

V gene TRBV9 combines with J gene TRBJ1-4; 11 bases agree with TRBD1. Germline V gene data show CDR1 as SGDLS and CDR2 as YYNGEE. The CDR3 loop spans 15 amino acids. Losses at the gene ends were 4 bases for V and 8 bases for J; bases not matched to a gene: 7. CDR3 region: CASSYEGQGDEKLFF. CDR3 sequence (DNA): TGTGCCAGCAGCTACGAGGGACAGGGGGACGAAAAACTGTTTTTT.

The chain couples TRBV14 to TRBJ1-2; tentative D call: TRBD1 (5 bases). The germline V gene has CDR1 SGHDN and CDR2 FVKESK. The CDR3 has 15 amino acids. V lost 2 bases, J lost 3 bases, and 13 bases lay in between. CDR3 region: CASSQLSREDYGYTF. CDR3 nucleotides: TGTGCCAGCAGCCAACTTTCCAGGGAGGACTATGGCTACACCTTC.

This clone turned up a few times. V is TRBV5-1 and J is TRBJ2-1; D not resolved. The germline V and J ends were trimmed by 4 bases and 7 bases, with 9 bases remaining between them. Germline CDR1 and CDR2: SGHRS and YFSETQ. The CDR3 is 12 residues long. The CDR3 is CASSVQVNEQFF. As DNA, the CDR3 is TGCGCCAGCAGCGTCCAGGTGAATGAGCAGTTCTTC. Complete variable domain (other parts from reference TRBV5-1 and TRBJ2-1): KAGVTQTPRYLIKTRGQQVTLSCSPISGHRSVSWYQQTPGQGLQFLFEYFSETQRNKGNFPGRFSGRQFSNSRSEMNVSTLELGDSALYLCASSVQVNEQFFGPGTRLTVL.

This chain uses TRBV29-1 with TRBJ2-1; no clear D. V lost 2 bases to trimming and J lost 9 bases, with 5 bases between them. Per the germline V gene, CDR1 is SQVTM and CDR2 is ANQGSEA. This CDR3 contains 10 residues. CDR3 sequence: CSVESGEQFF. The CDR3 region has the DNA TGCAGCGTTGAATCGGGTGAGCAGTTCTTC.

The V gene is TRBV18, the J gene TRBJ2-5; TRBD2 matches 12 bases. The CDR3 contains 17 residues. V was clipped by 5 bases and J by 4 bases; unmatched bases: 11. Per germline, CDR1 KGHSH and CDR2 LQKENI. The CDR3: CASSRSTSGRGVETQYF. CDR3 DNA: TGTGCCAGCTCAAGATCGACTAGCGGGAGAGGCGTAGAGACCCAGTACTTC.

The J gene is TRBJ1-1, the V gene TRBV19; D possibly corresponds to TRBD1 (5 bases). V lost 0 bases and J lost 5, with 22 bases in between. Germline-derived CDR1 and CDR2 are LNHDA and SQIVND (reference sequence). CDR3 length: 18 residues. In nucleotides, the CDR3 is TGTGCCAGTAGTATAGAGATTCAAGTGGGGGGGAGAAAGACTGAAGCTTTCTTT. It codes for CASSIEIQVGGRKTEAFF.

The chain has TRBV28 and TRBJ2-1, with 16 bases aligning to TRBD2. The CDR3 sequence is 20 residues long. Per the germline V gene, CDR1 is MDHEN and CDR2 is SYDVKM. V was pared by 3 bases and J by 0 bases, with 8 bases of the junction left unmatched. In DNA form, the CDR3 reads TGTGCCAGCAGTTTTACACCGGGACTAGCGGGAGGGGCCTCCTACAATGAGCAGTTCTTC. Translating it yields CASSFTPGLAGGASYNEQFF.

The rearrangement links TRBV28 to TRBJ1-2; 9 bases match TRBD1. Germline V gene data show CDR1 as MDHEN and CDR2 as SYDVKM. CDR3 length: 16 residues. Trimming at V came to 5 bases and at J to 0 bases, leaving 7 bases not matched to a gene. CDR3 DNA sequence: TGTGCCAGCAGTCGCGGACAGGGGCGGCCTAACTATGGCTACACCTTC. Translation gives CASSRGQGRPNYGYTF.

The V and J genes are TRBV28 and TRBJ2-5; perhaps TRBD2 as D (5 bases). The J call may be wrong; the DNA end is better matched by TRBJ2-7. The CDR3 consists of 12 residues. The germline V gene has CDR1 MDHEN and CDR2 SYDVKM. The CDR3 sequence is CASNRGPYEQYF. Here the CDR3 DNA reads TGTGCCAGCAACCGGGGTCCCTACGAGCAGTACTTC.

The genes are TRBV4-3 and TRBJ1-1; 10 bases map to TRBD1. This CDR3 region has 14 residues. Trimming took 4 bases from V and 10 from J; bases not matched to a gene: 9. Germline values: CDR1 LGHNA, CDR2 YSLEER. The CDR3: CASSPSGTGARAFF. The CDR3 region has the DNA TGCGCCAGCAGCCCCTCCGGGACAGGGGCGAGAGCTTTCTTT.

This chain's CDR3 is CASSWTGGEAPEKLFF. CDR3 coding DNA: TGTGCCAGCAGTTGGACAGGGGGCGAAGCCCCCGAAAAACTGTTTTTT. The chain uses TRBV28 and TRBJ1-4, with TRBD1 identical over 11 bases. Germline V lookup: CDR1 MDHEN, CDR2 SYDVKM. V gave up 4 bases and J gave up 8 bases; unmatched junction bases: 9. The CDR3 totals 16 residues.

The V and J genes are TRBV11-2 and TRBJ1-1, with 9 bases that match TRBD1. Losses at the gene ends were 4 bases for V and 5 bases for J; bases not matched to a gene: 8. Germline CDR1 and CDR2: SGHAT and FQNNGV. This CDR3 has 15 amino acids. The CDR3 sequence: CASSWMIQGATEAFF. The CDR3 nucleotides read TGTGCCAGCAGCTGGATGATACAGGGGGCGACTGAAGCTTTCTTT.

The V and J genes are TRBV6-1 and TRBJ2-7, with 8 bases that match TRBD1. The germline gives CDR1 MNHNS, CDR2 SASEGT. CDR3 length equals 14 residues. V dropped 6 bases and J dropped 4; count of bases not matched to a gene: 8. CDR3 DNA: TGTGCCAGCAGACCTAGGGGACAGGCATACGAGCAGTACTTC. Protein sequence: CASRPRGQAYEQYF.

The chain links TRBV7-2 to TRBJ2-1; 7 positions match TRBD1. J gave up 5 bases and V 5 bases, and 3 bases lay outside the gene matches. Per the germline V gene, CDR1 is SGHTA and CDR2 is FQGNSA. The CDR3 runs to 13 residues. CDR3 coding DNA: TGTGCCAGCAGCCCCGACAGGGACAATGAGCAGTTCTTC. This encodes CASSPDRDNEQFF.